One T cell receptor (beta chain) is described in this entry. The data belong to a study of CD8 T cells in Susac syndrome. Reverse transcription of roughly 0.5 to 1 ug RNA was performed with random hexamers. TCRdb re-analysed the immunoSEQ multiplex PCR reads in MiXCR, keeping a single row per CDR3 protein. Counted here are about 290,000 distinct CDR3 sequences, around nine tenths occurring once; the ten biggest clones make up under 0.2%. V dropped 5 bases and J dropped 3; count of bases not matched to a gene: 9. The CDR3 consists of 16 residues. The sequencing sample was made of CD8+ T cells from PBMCs. This sequence joins TRBV12-3 or TRBV12-4 and TRBJ2-3, with 9 positions matching TRBD1. This receptor was obtained from a human donor with multiple sclerosis. CDR3 nucleotide sequence: TGTGCCAGCAGTCTAAGCCGGGACAGGGTAACAGATACGCAGTATTTT. Translation gives CASSLSRDRVTDTQYF.